A single sample is the source of the 21 T cell receptor beta chains below, sequenced in a study of cytomegalovirus exposure and HLA in healthy donors. The PCR was carried out with 60 Vbeta primers and 13 Jbeta primers. Using immunoSEQ multiplex PCR, the repertoire was profiled, and TCRdb retains in-frame clones only, with some absent. The data contain 70,000 to 95,000 clones, about four fifths of them seen just once; the ten biggest clones take up 5.5% to 6.5%. The sequencing input was PBMCs. The receptor set was obtained from a woman under 30 in good health and CMV-seropositive.

The chain recombines TRBV5-6 with TRBJ1-2; D may be TRBD1 (6 bases). V lost 4 bases and J lost 8, with 12 bases in between. Germline V lookup: CDR1 SGHDT, CDR2 YYEEEE. This CDR3 region has 12 residues. The DNA of the CDR3 is TGTGCCAGCAGCCCGGGGGGGGGCGGCTACACCTTC. Its translation: CASSPGGGGYTF.

CDR3: CASSYTQGLGNSPLHF. The DNA for the CDR3 is TGTGCCAGCAGTTACACACAGGGGTTGGGGAATTCACCCCTCCACTTT. This chain joins TRBV6-5 and TRBJ1-6, with TRBD1 identical over 7 bases. Germline V lookup: CDR1 MNHEY, CDR2 SVGAGI. The CDR3 length is 16 residues. J was trimmed by 7 bases and V by 2 bases; bases with no gene match: 8.

V gene TRBV15 combines with J gene TRBJ2-2, with 7 bases that match TRBD1. There are 19 residues in the CDR3. Germline V gene data show CDR1 as LNHNV and CDR2 as YYDKDF (reference sequence). The ends lost 1 base at V and 0 bases at J; junction bases unmatched: 11. The CDR3 nucleotides are TGTGCCACCAGCAGAGGGTTAGGGGGCCATAACGCGAACACCGGGGAGCTGTTTTTT. This encodes CATSRGLGGHNANTGELFF.

The genes are TRBV2 and TRBJ2-1; TRBD1 aligns across 8 bases. Losses at the gene ends were 4 bases for V and 1 base for J; bases not matched to a gene: 3. CDR1 SNHLY and CDR2 FYNNEI come from the germline V gene. The CDR3 loop spans 15 amino acids. CDR3 DNA sequence: TGTGCCAGCAGTGGACGGGACAGGTCCTACAATGAGCAGTTCTTC. Its translation is CASSGRDRSYNEQFF. The full variable domain, completed using reference TRBV2 and TRBJ2-1, is EPEVTQTPSHQVTQMGQEVILRCVPISNHLYFYWYRQILGQKVEFLVSFYNNEISEKSEIFDDQFSVERPDGSNFTLKIRSTKLEDSAMYFCASSGRDRSYNEQFFGPGTRLTVL.

The chain has TRBV11-2 and TRBJ2-5, with TRBD2 identical over 11 bases. The CDR3 runs 13 residues. The germline V gene has CDR1 SGHAT and CDR2 FQNNGV. The V segment lost 5 bases and the J segment 5 bases; nucleotides outside the gene matches: 1. The CDR3 nucleotides read TGTGCCAGCAGCGTAGCGGGAGGGGAGACCCAGTACTTC. Its protein product is CASSVAGGETQYF.

V and J are TRBV18 and TRBJ2-7, with D maybe TRBD1 (6 bases). Per the germline V gene, CDR1 is KGHSH and CDR2 is LQKENI. V lost 3 bases, J lost 8 bases, and 23 bases lay in between. The CDR3 loop spans 16 amino acids. The CDR3 sequence is CASSPRTDTIEGQQYF. The CDR3 nucleotides read TGTGCCAGCTCACCGAGGACAGATACTATCGAGGGGCAGCAGTACTTC.

In this sample, this clone turned up once. The chain recombines TRBV2 with TRBJ2-3; TRBD2 agrees at 12 bases. The V segment lost 4 bases and the J segment 5 bases; nucleotides outside the gene matches: 7. The CDR3 contains 16 residues. The germline CDR1 and CDR2 sequences are SNHLY and FYNNEI. The CDR3 bases are TGTGCCAGCAGTGGACCTAGCGGGGGGGCAGTAGATACGCAGTATTTT. Translating it yields CASSGPSGGAVDTQYF.

The chain uses TRBV6-5 and TRBJ1-4; 8 nucleotides align to TRBD1. The V gene end was trimmed by 6 bases and the J gene end by 7 bases; junction bases not matched to a gene: 10. This CDR3 has 15 amino acids. Germline assignment: CDR1 MNHEY and CDR2 SVGAGI. The CDR3 DNA is TGTGCCAGCAGCACTACAGGGGGAGGACGTGAAAAACTGTTTTTT. Amino acid sequence: CASSTTGGGREKLFF.

The chain links TRBV5-1 to TRBJ2-7; 9 nucleotides align to TRBD1. V shed 4 bases, J shed 4 bases, and the junction held 9 bases outside the gene matches. The germline V gene has CDR1 SGHRS and CDR2 YFSETQ. There are 15 residues in the CDR3. CDR3 bases: TGCGCCAGCAGCCTGGGACAGGGTTTGCGGTACGAGCAGTACTTC. It codes for CASSLGQGLRYEQYF. Combining the CDR3 with reference TRBV5-1 and TRBJ2-7 gives the whole variable domain KAGVTQTPRYLIKTRGQQVTLSCSPISGHRSVSWYQQTPGQGLQFLFEYFSETQRNKGNFPGRFSGRQFSNSRSEMNVSTLELGDSALYLCASSLGQGLRYEQYFGPGTRLTVT.

This clone showed up just a few times. The sample contains more than one DNA sequence encoding this CDR3. This chain connects TRBV4-1 to TRBJ1-5; 7 bases are a match to TRBD1. The CDR3 totals 15 residues. The germline CDR1 and CDR2 sequences are MGHRA and YSYEKL. Unmatched junction bases numbered 1, after V lost 1 base and J lost 1 base. CDR3 loop: CASSQGQGSNQPQHF. The CDR3 coding sequence is TGCGCCAGCAGCCAAGGACAGGGAAGCAATCAGCCCCAGCATTTT.

The chain recombines TRBV30 with TRBJ2-7; D is perhaps TRBD1 (5 bases). Between the trimmed V and J ends, which lost 4 bases and 7 bases, there was a span of 23 bases. From germline, CDR1 is GTSNPN and CDR2 SVGIG (reference sequence). The CDR3 runs 15 residues. The CDR3 DNA is TGTGCCTGGACCAGCACCAGGGTGGGCGGTAAGGAGCAGTACTTC. Amino acid sequence: CAWTSTRVGGKEQYF.

The chain carries TRBV10-3 and TRBJ2-3; 8 bases match TRBD2. Germline V lookup: CDR1 ENHRY, CDR2 SYGVKD. J gave up 2 bases and V 8 bases, and 12 bases lay outside the gene matches. This CDR3 is built from 16 residues. The CDR3 spells CAISAGGSPLTDTQYF. In DNA form, the CDR3 reads TGTGCCATCTCGGCGGGAGGTTCCCCTCTCACAGATACGCAGTATTTT.

The chain combines TRBV4-1 with TRBJ2-3; D remains ambiguous. The length of the CDR3 is 18 residues. Trimming cost V 4 bases and J 0 bases, with 20 bases left between them. Germline V gives CDR1 MGHRA, CDR2 YSYEKL. In DNA form, the CDR3 reads TGCGCCAGCAGCCCCTCACCGACCGACATTCCTAGCACAGATACGCAGTATTTT. Translated, it gives CASSPSPTDIPSTDTQYF.

J is TRBJ2-2 and V is TRBV2, with D maybe TRBD2 (5 bases). The length of the CDR3 is 16 residues. The germline V gene has CDR1 SNHLY and CDR2 FYNNEI. The V gene lost 6 bases and the J gene lost 6 bases, with 20 bases spanning the gap. This CDR3 reads CASSPRKVALPGELFF. CDR3 in DNA: TGTGCCAGCAGCCCGCGCAAAGTAGCGCTCCCCGGGGAGCTGTTTTTT.

This clone was seen more than once but under ten times. V is TRBV4-2 and J is TRBJ1-1, with TRBD1 matching 8 bases. CDR3 length: 16 amino acids. V lost 1 base and J lost 3; bases outside the gene matches: 7. From germline, CDR1 is LGHNA and CDR2 YNFKEQ. The DNA of the CDR3 is TGTGCCAGCAGCCAAGTGCGACAGGGGCGGCACACTGAAGCTTTCTTT. Encoded protein: CASSQVRQGRHTEAFF.

This clone was observed a handful of times. The V and J genes are TRBV5-1 and TRBJ2-7; a weak D match, TRBD1 (6 bases). The germline V gene encodes CDR1 SGHRS and CDR2 YFSETQ. V lost 5 bases and J 6 bases, leaving 12 bases between the germline ends. This CDR3 contains 12 residues. The CDR3 loop is CASRLTGREQYF. The CDR3 DNA follows: TGCGCCAGCAGGTTGACAGGCCGCGAGCAGTACTTC. The whole variable domain, filled in from reference TRBV5-1 and TRBJ2-7, reads KAGVTQTPRYLIKTRGQQVTLSCSPISGHRSVSWYQQTPGQGLQFLFEYFSETQRNKGNFPGRFSGRQFSNSRSEMNVSTLELGDSALYLCASRLTGREQYFGPGTRLTVT.

The chain is built from TRBV30 and TRBJ2-5; D perhaps matches TRBD2 (5 bases). CDR1 is GTSNPN, CDR2 SVGIG, per germline (reference sequence). CDR3 size: 13 residues. Trimming shortened V by 2 bases and J by 9 bases, and 16 bases separated the two germline ends. CDR3 coding DNA: TGTGCCTGGAGTCAAGCCACGGCCGGGGCCCAGTACTTC. Translating gives CAWSQATAGAQYF.

The CDR3 reads CASSLAGFEQFF. The CDR3 coding sequence is TGTGCCAGCAGCTTGGCCGGTTTTGAGCAGTTCTTC. The chain uses TRBV5-6 and TRBJ2-1; D is unresolved. Deletions cut 0 bases from V and 9 bases from J, with 7 bases between. The CDR3 is made up of 12 amino acids. CDR1 and CDR2 (germline): SGHDT, YYEEEE.

The V and J genes are TRBV28 and TRBJ2-1; the match to TRBD2 covers 16 bases. V gave up 6 bases and J gave up 9 bases; unmatched junction bases: 14. The CDR3 runs to 18 residues. In germline, CDR1 is MDHEN, CDR2 SYDVKM. The CDR3, as DNA: TGTGCCAGCAGGGAGGGACTAGCGGGAGGGATTCGGCTTCGTGAGCAGTTCTTC. It is translated as CASREGLAGGIRLREQFF.

The CDR3, as DNA: TGTGCCAGCAGCTCTACCGGGACAGGGAGCTACGAGCAGTACTTC. This codes for CASSSTGTGSYEQYF. V usage is TRBV28 and J usage is TRBJ2-7; 9 bases fit TRBD1. V was pared by 6 bases and J by 3 bases, with 9 bases of the junction left unmatched. Germline CDR1 and CDR2: MDHEN and SYDVKM. The CDR3 sequence is 15 residues long. The variable domain in full, with the rest retrieved from reference TRBV28 and TRBJ2-7, is DVKVTQSSRYLVKRTGEKVFLECVQDMDHENMFWYRQDPGLGLRLIYFSYDVKMKEKGDIPEGYSVSREKKERFSLILESASTNQTSMYLCASSSTGTGSYEQYFGPGTRLTVT.

The V gene is TRBV19, the J gene TRBJ2-7, with a weak D call TRBD1 (6 bases). Germline loops: CDR1 LNHDA, CDR2 SQIVND (reference sequence). Trimming removed 1 base at V and 6 bases at J, with 10 bases between. The CDR3 runs to 13 residues. The CDR3 is CASSIGTVSEQYF. The CDR3 DNA follows: TGTGCCAGTAGTATAGGGACAGTGAGCGAGCAGTACTTC.